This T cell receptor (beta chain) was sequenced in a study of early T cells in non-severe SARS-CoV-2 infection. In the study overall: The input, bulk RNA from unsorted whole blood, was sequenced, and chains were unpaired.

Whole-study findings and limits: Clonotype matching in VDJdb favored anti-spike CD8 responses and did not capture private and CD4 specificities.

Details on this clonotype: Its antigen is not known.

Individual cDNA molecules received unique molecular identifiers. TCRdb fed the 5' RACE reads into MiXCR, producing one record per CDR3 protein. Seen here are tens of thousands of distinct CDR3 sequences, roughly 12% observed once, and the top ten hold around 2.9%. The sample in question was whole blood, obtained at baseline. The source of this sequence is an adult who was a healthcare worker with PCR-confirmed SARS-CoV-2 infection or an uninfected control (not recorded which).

CDR3 amino acids: CASSAGQGGVFF. CDR3 DNA: TGTGCCAGCAGCGCGGGACAGGGGGGAGTGTTTTTT. The V call is TRBV7-2, the J call TRBJ2-2; 11 bases line up with TRBD1. After removal of 5 bases from V and 15 bases from J, the junction contained 5 bases not matched to a gene. CDR3 length: 12 residues. The germline gives CDR1 SGHTA, CDR2 FQGNSA.